This TCR beta chain was identified during a study of vaccination effects on CD4 cells after COVID-19. Study in general: Samples collected post-vaccine were obtained a median of 72 days after the second dose. Study conclusions and caveats: Only a few convalescent patients and no early post-infection timepoints featured in the study. Among infection- and vaccine-induced clones, marked clonal contraction occurred late after vaccination.

This CDR3 contains 16 residues. V trimming: 1 base; J trimming: 2 bases; junction bases outside the gene matches: 3. Per the germline V gene, CDR1 is SGHRS and CDR2 is YFSETQ. TCRdb keeps only in-frame clones here, not all; method: immunoSEQ multiplex PCR. This table holds 64,000 or so clones, approximately 78% found once. Sequencing in the ViraFEST assay came after antigen-specific CD4+ T cells had been expanded with viral peptide pools, which were used to stimulate PBMC. Cells that had been cultured for approximately ten days were the source of isolated CD4+ T cells. Either the mRNA-1273 or the BNT162b2 vaccine was given to participants as two doses. Having tested negative for nucleocapsid antibodies, the vaccine recipients showed no prior SARS-CoV-2 infection. Comments on this clone: Its specificity is not known.

V usage is TRBV5-1 and J usage is TRBJ2-2, with 9 bases identical to TRBD1. Sample: CD4+ T cells from PBMCs cultured with HCoV-OC43 spike peptides, taken after COVID-19 vaccination. Subset here: HCoV-OC43 spike overlapping peptide pool stimulation. This sequence originates from a human donor who received a COVID-19 vaccine. The CDR3 DNA reads as TGCGCCAGCAGCTTGTGGACAGGGGTAAACACCGGGGAGCTGTTTTTT. Residues: CASSLWTGVNTGELFF.